This T cell receptor (beta chain) was recorded in a study of OX40 agonist ivuxolimab in advanced cancers. Context from the whole study: The costimulatory receptor OX40 (CD134) was targeted by ivuxolimab, a fully human IgG2 agonistic monoclonal antibody. Intravenous ivuxolimab was administered to patients every 2 weeks at six dose levels: 0.01, 0.1, 0.3, 1.5, 3 and 10 mg/kg. Of the roughly 53 patients in dose escalation, 19 had hepatocellular carcinoma, some 15 had melanoma, 9 had renal cell carcinoma and 9 had head and neck cancer. The dose-escalation cohort was about 86% male with a mean age of around 64 years, ranging from roughly 20 to 80. Prior anti-PD-1, anti-PD-L1 or anti-CTLA-4 therapy was permitted, and checkpoint inhibitors had been received by around 40% of dose-escalation patients. Three dose-escalation patients achieved partial responses, one with hepatocellular carcinoma and two with cutaneous melanoma. The purpose of peripheral TCRbeta sequencing was to test whether ivuxolimab changed TCR sequence diversity and led to clonal T-cell expansion. The monotherapy dose-escalation portion (N of about 52 patients) of the phase I ivuxolimab trial is reported in the paper. Broader findings and caveats from the paper: Which antigens the clonally expanded peripheral T cells were specific for was not determined. At doses of 0.1 to 3.0 mg/kg, clonal expansion of both CD4+ and CD8+ blood T cells was observed from baseline to week 6. Low levels of normalized T-cell clonal expansion were also seen in some patients who did not respond. After ivuxolimab, more expanded clones were found on average in CD8+ T cells than in CD4+ T cells. In partial responders in the 0.1-3.0 mg/kg groups, normalized peripheral clonal expansion was found to be among the lowest, especially among CD8+ T cells.

This clone appeared once. The clone's antigen remains unknown. The record has no base qualities; no much larger clone is one base away. The trial excluded patients who had a history of autoimmune disease or who were on systemic immunosuppression. Peripheral blood for TCR sequencing was collected from all dose cohorts at baseline, on cycle 4 day 1, and on cycle 7 day 1. Samples came from an open-label, multicenter, first-in-human phase I dose-escalation trial of ivuxolimab. The trial enrolled adults with locally advanced or metastatic head and neck squamous cell, hepatocellular, melanoma or renal cell carcinoma. Before TCR sequencing, CD4+ T cells and CD8+ T cells were sorted from peripheral blood as separate populations. Sequences SEHNR (CDR1) and FQNEAQ (CDR2) are obtained from the germline V gene (reference sequence). V loses 0 bases at its end and J loses 6 bases; junction bases beyond the gene matches: 2. The CDR3 holds 15 amino acids from the cysteine to the phenylalanine. Of the read, only the CDR3 DNA is kept; its 45 bases are in frame from base 1.

For sequencing of the TCRbeta CDR3 region, genomic DNA was extracted from the sorted cells. TCRbeta CDR3 regions were sequenced using the immunoSEQ Assay. In TCRdb, the immuneACCESS table is reduced to in-frame sequences with V and J assigned. These tables do not hold every clone; where another copy was compared, an unresolved V gene accounts for under half, and the others remain unexplained. The sample table shows tens of thousands of clones, and 89% are seen once. The top ten clones comprise around 0.3% of the sample. Here the chain combines TRBV7-9 and TRBJ1-5, and 10 bases in between align with TRBD1. The origin of this receptor is an adult with an advanced solid tumor such as melanoma, head and neck, liver or kidney cancer. The specimen comprised CD4+ or CD8+ T cells sorted from blood, sampled in a trial of the OX40 agonist ivuxolimab. The CDR3: CASSLAGQGLQPQHF. DNA sequence: TGTGCCAGCAGCTTAGCGGGACAGGGGCTTCAGCCCCAGCATTTT.